These 31 T cell receptor beta chains came from one sample sequenced in a study of blood T cell repertoires in COVID-19. Repertoires were generated with immunoSEQ multiplex PCR, while TCRdb's copy carries only in-frame clones and drops some. The sample shows 250,000 to 350,000 clones, around 90% of them seen only once. Sequencing was carried out using peripheral blood. The receptors stem from a man between 18 and 29 years old with active or convalescent COVID-19.

This chain uses TRBV5-8 with TRBJ2-5, with 8 nucleotides matching TRBD1. The CDR3 sequence is 14 residues long. Germline loops: CDR1 SGHTS, CDR2 YDEGEE. V trimming: 0 bases; J trimming: 5 bases; junction bases outside the gene matches: 3. The DNA of the CDR3 is TGTGCCAGCAGCTTGGCTACAGGGGGGGAGACCCAGTACTTC. This codes for CASSLATGGETQYF. The whole variable domain, remainder taken from reference TRBV5-8 and TRBJ2-5, is EAGVTQSPTHLIKTRGQQATLRCSPISGHTSVYWYQQALGLGLQFLLWYDEGEERNRGNFPPRFSGRQFPNYSSELNVNALELEDSALYLCASSLATGGETQYFGPGTRLLVL.

The CDR3, as DNA: TGTGCCAGCAGCCCCAACCTCCGACAGGGGGACTATGGCTACACCTTC. Amino acid sequence: CASSPNLRQGDYGYTF. The rearrangement links TRBV11-2 to TRBJ1-2, with 9 bases identical to TRBD1. CDR1 is SGHAT, CDR2 FQNNGV, per germline. V trimming: 5 bases; J trimming: 3 bases; junction bases outside the gene matches: 10. CDR3 size: 16 residues.

The chain couples TRBV6-1 to TRBJ2-7, with 8 bases matching TRBD1. Unmatched junction bases numbered 9, after V lost 2 bases and J lost 3 bases. Per germline, CDR1 MNHNS and CDR2 SASEGT. There are 16 residues in the CDR3. The CDR3 nucleotides read TGTGCCAGCAGTGAACCCGGAGGACAGGGAGGCTACGAGCAGTACTTC. Residues: CASSEPGGQGGYEQYF.

The chain recombines TRBV5-1 with TRBJ2-6; 13 bases align to TRBD2. CDR1 and CDR2 (germline): SGHRS, YFSETQ. The CDR3 covers 18 residues. Unmatched junction bases numbered 13, after V lost 10 bases and J lost 3 bases. In DNA form, the CDR3 reads TGCGCCCCTTTCTCCGGGACTAGCGGGAAAATTGGGGCCAACGTCCTGACTTTC. Protein: CAPFSGTSGKIGANVLTF. Full variable domain (outside the CDR3, taken from reference TRBV5-1 and TRBJ2-6): KAGVTQTPRYLIKTRGQQVTLSCSPISGHRSVSWYQQTPGQGLQFLFEYFSETQRNKGNFPGRFSGRQFSNSRSEMNVSTLELGDSALYLCAPFSGTSGKIGANVLTFGAGSRLTVL.

V gene TRBV7-8 combines with J gene TRBJ2-3; 7 bases agree with TRBD2. V shed 7 bases and J 9 bases; nucleotides not matched to a gene: 13. The CDR3 is 14 residues long. In germline, CDR1 is SGHVS, CDR2 FQNEAQ. The CDR3 sequence is CASTQLASGQTQYF. The CDR3 bases are TGTGCCAGCACCCAGTTGGCTAGCGGACAAACGCAGTATTTT.

This rearrangement joins TRBV18 to TRBJ1-6; D possibly corresponds to TRBD1 (6 bases). This CDR3 is built from 15 residues. Germline CDR1 KGHSH, CDR2 LQKENI. Trimming shortened V by 3 bases and J by 9 bases, and 15 bases separated the two germline ends. CDR3 nucleotide sequence: TGTGCCAGCTCACCCGATCAGGGGTACAGTTCACCCCTCCACTTT. Amino acids: CASSPDQGYSSPLHF.

V gene TRBV7-8 combines with J gene TRBJ2-1, with D possibly being TRBD2 (6 bases). V shed 4 bases and J shed 2 bases, with 18 bases lying between them. The CDR3 is made up of 17 amino acids. Germline lookup yields CDR1 SGHVS and CDR2 FQNEAQ. The CDR3 protein is CASSSLERARPYNEQFF. In DNA, the CDR3 is TGTGCCAGCAGCTCCCTTGAGCGGGCCCGACCCTACAATGAGCAGTTCTTC.

The CDR3 loop is CSASAQHVGLAATDTQYF. The CDR3 DNA sequence: TGCAGTGCTAGTGCCCAACATGTAGGACTAGCGGCCACAGATACGCAGTATTTT. This chain joins TRBV20-1 and TRBJ2-3; 10 bases are shared with TRBD2. The ends lost 3 bases at V and 2 bases at J; junction bases unmatched: 14. Germline CDR1 is DFQATT and CDR2 is SNEGSKA (reference sequence). The CDR3 is 18 amino acids.

The chain employs TRBV6-5 and TRBJ2-7; 8 nucleotides line up with TRBD1. Losses at the gene ends were 6 bases for V and 3 bases for J; bases not matched to a gene: 10. This CDR3 has 15 amino acids. CDR1 MNHEY and CDR2 SVGAGI come from the germline V gene. In DNA, the CDR3 is TGTGCCAGCAGGGCTAGGACAGGGCCATACTACGAGCAGTACTTC. Amino acids: CASRARTGPYYEQYF.

The chain joins TRBV4-1 to TRBJ2-1, with D uncertain. The CDR3 spans 15 residues. Germline V gives CDR1 MGHRA, CDR2 YSYEKL. Trimming stripped 0 bases from V and 4 bases from J, with 10 bases between. The DNA of the CDR3 is TGCGCCAGCAGCCAAGAGGCTAGAATATACAATGAGCAGTTCTTC. It codes for CASSQEARIYNEQFF.

The CDR3 here is CASSQPGLAGGRSLNEQFF. As DNA, the CDR3 is TGTGCCAGCAGCCAACCCGGACTAGCGGGGGGGCGGTCTCTCAATGAGCAGTTCTTC. The chain is built from TRBV3-1 (or the pseudogene TRBV3-2) and TRBJ2-1; 15 nucleotides line up with TRBD2. CDR3 length: 19 residues. CDR1 is LGHDT, CDR2 YNNKEL, per germline (reference sequence). V shed 2 bases and J 6 bases; nucleotides not matched to a gene: 11.

CDR3 amino acids: CASSLTGTGGSPLHF. Written as DNA, the CDR3 is TGCGCCAGCAGTCTTACCGGGACAGGGGGTTCACCCCTCCACTTT. The chain recombines TRBV5-1 with TRBJ1-6, with TRBD1 identical over 11 bases. The CDR3 sequence is 15 residues long. Per germline, CDR1 SGHRS and CDR2 YFSETQ. The V gene end was trimmed by 5 bases and the J gene end by 9 bases; junction bases not matched to a gene: 7.

The chain recombines TRBV5-6 with TRBJ2-3; TRBD1 agrees at 8 bases. The CDR3 sequence is 17 residues long. The germline gives CDR1 SGHDT, CDR2 YYEEEE. J gave up 10 bases and V 3 bases, and 19 bases lay outside the gene matches. The CDR3 is CASSSMGMGDRGRAQYF. Written as DNA, the CDR3 is TGTGCCAGCAGCTCGATGGGTATGGGAGACAGGGGAAGGGCGCAGTATTTT.

The CDR3: CASSVNDRPYNSPLHF. CDR3 nucleotide sequence: TGTGCCAGCAGCGTTAACGACAGACCTTATAATTCACCCCTCCACTTT. The V and J genes are TRBV9 and TRBJ1-6, with D possibly TRBD1 on 5 matching bases. V lost 2 bases and J lost 4, with 13 bases in between. The CDR3 spans 16 residues. In germline, CDR1 is SGDLS, CDR2 YYNGEE.

The J gene is TRBJ2-1, the V gene TRBV7-2, with 7 bases matching TRBD2. Trimming at V came to 2 bases and at J to 5 bases, leaving 6 bases not matched to a gene. The CDR3 consists of 15 residues. CDR1 and CDR2 from the germline V gene are SGHTA and FQGNSA. The CDR3 bases are TGTGCCAGCAGCTTAATGGGGGGGGGAAACAATGAGCAGTTCTTC. This translates into CASSLMGGGNNEQFF.

This chain links TRBV28 with TRBJ1-4, with D maybe TRBD1 (5 bases). This CDR3 has 13 residues. The germline CDR1 and CDR2 sequences are MDHEN and SYDVKM. V was clipped by 2 bases and J by 4 bases, with 5 bases between them. The CDR3 here is CASSLDSNEKLFF. CDR3 coding DNA: TGTGCCAGCAGTTTAGACAGTAATGAAAAACTGTTTTTT.

The rearrangement joins TRBV7-8 to TRBJ2-5; TRBD1 matches 8 bases. Germline loops: CDR1 SGHVS, CDR2 FQNEAQ. The CDR3 is made up of 13 amino acids. V shed 5 bases, J shed 2 bases, and the junction held 1 base outside the gene matches. The CDR3 loop reads CASSRDRQETQYF. CDR3 bases: TGTGCCAGCAGCCGGGACAGGCAAGAGACCCAGTACTTC.

Turning to this clone: Other DNA sequences within the sample encode an identical CDR3. The chain couples TRBV4-1 to TRBJ1-5; the match to TRBD1 covers 10 bases. V shed 1 base and J 6 bases; nucleotides not matched to a gene: 0. Germline CDR1 is MGHRA and CDR2 is YSYEKL. The CDR3 is made up of 14 amino acids. The CDR3 sequence: CASSQGQGAQPQHF. CDR3 coding DNA: TGCGCCAGCAGCCAAGGACAGGGGGCTCAGCCCCAGCATTTT.

This clone has a single count. V gene TRBV6-6 combines with J gene TRBJ2-5, with unresolved D. Trimming took 5 bases from V and 1 from J, leaving 8 bases between them. CDR1 is MNHNY, CDR2 SVGAGI, per germline (reference sequence). This CDR3 is built from 13 residues. The CDR3 DNA reads TGTGCCAGCAGTCTGACTCTCCAAGAGACCCAGTACTTC. Translated: CASSLTLQETQYF.

This chain links TRBV14 with TRBJ2-5; 7 bases align to TRBD1. Germline CDR1 reads SGHDN; CDR2 reads FVKESK. The CDR3 extends over 17 amino acids. The V and J ends lost 2 bases and 5 bases, in that order; junction bases with no gene match: 14. CDR3 coding DNA: TGTGCCAGCAGCCAAAGGGATTACAGGGGTTGGGGTGAGACCCAGTACTTC. Translated: CASSQRDYRGWGETQYF.

Within the sample, this clone is medium-sized (0.01 to 0.1%). The J gene is TRBJ1-5, the V gene TRBV28, with a weak D call TRBD1 (6 bases). The CDR3 consists of 18 residues. Germline CDR1 and CDR2: MDHEN and SYDVKM. V was clipped by 3 bases and J by 0 bases, with 18 bases between them. This CDR3 is CASSFPPGGGYSNQPQHF. In nucleotides, the CDR3 is TGTGCCAGCAGTTTCCCCCCGGGGGGGGGCTATAGCAATCAGCCCCAGCATTTT.

V usage is TRBV4-1 and J usage is TRBJ2-7; 12 positions agree with TRBD2. The CDR3 extends over 16 amino acids. CDR1 is MGHRA and CDR2 is YSYEKL in the germline V gene. Trimming took 2 bases from V and 0 from J; bases not matched to a gene: 2. The CDR3 DNA is TGCGCCAGCAGCCAACAGACTAGCGGGGGCTCCTACGAGCAGTACTTC. This sequence encodes CASSQQTSGGSYEQYF.

The chain combines TRBV5-1 with TRBJ2-7, with D hard to call. Germline V CDR1 and CDR2: SGHRS, YFSETQ. V lost 1 base and J lost 2, with 10 bases in between. The CDR3 loop spans 14 amino acids. CDR3 sequence reads: CASSLFPETYEQYF. CDR3 nucleotide sequence: TGCGCCAGCAGCTTGTTCCCTGAGACCTACGAGCAGTACTTC.

The rearrangement joins TRBV18 to TRBJ2-1; D possibly corresponds to TRBD1 (5 bases). V was clipped by 3 bases and J by 0 bases, with 6 bases between them. Germline lookup yields CDR1 KGHSH and CDR2 LQKENI. The CDR3 totals 14 residues. The CDR3 here is CASSPDSSYNEQFF. CDR3 coding DNA: TGTGCCAGCTCACCCGACAGCTCCTACAATGAGCAGTTCTTC.

The V gene is TRBV28, the J gene TRBJ1-6; 8 bases align to TRBD1. CDR3 length: 16 amino acids. CDR1 is MDHEN, CDR2 SYDVKM, per germline. V dropped 6 bases and J dropped 12; count of bases not matched to a gene: 16. CDR3 loop: CASSPPGTGREEPLHF. The CDR3 region has the DNA TGTGCCAGCAGCCCACCCGGGACAGGTCGCGAGGAACCCCTCCACTTT.

V is TRBV28 and J is TRBJ1-5; TRBD1 aligns across 7 bases. Germline trimming cut 3 bases from V and 4 bases from J; bases unmatched to any gene: 6. Germline-derived CDR1 and CDR2 are MDHEN and SYDVKM. The CDR3 length is 15 residues. CDR3 region: CASSFTGARNQPQHF. Written as DNA, the CDR3 is TGTGCCAGCAGTTTCACAGGGGCAAGGAATCAGCCCCAGCATTTT.

V and J are TRBV19 and TRBJ1-5; possible D gene TRBD1, 6 bases. V lost 3 bases to trimming and J lost 0 bases, with 9 bases between them. The CDR3 is 15 amino acids. Germline CDR1 reads LNHDA; CDR2 reads SQIVND (reference sequence). The CDR3 region is CASSIWDNSNQPQHF. The DNA of the CDR3 is TGTGCCAGTAGTATTTGGGACAATAGCAATCAGCCCCAGCATTTT.

The gene calls are TRBV2 and TRBJ2-2; 8 bases are a match to TRBD1. From germline, CDR1 is SNHLY and CDR2 FYNNEI. Unmatched junction bases numbered 8, after V lost 1 base and J lost 7 bases. The CDR3 spans 16 residues. CDR3: CASSEVGQGLLGELFF. The CDR3 coding sequence is TGTGCCAGCAGTGAAGTTGGACAGGGCTTACTCGGGGAGCTGTTTTTT.

The chain carries TRBV27 and TRBJ2-7; 8 positions match TRBD1. This CDR3 spans 15 amino acids. V dropped 2 bases and J dropped 6; count of bases not matched to a gene: 9. Germline V CDR1 and CDR2: MNHEY, SMNVEV (reference sequence). CDR3 DNA: TGTGCCAGCAGTTTAAAAGGACAGGGAGTTTTCGAGCAGTACTTC. Amino acid sequence: CASSLKGQGVFEQYF.

CDR3 bases: TGTGCCAGTAGTATAGGCGGGGGAGAATACGAGCAGTACTTC. Amino acids: CASSIGGGEYEQYF. The chain combines TRBV19 with TRBJ2-7; the match to TRBD2 covers 7 bases. Germline lookup yields CDR1 LNHDA and CDR2 SQIVND (reference sequence). The CDR3 has 14 amino acids. The V and J ends lost 1 base and 4 bases, in that order; junction bases with no gene match: 4.

This clone was counted a single time. The chain carries TRBV23-1 and TRBJ1-1; D remains unclear. TRBV23-1 is an ORF, and what it does is uncertain. V shed 11 bases and J shed 1 base, with 17 bases lying between them. CDR3 length equals 14 residues. Here the CDR3 DNA reads TGCGCCGGGTTTAGGACTAAAAAGAACACTGAAGCTTTCTTT. It encodes CAGFRTKKNTEAFF.